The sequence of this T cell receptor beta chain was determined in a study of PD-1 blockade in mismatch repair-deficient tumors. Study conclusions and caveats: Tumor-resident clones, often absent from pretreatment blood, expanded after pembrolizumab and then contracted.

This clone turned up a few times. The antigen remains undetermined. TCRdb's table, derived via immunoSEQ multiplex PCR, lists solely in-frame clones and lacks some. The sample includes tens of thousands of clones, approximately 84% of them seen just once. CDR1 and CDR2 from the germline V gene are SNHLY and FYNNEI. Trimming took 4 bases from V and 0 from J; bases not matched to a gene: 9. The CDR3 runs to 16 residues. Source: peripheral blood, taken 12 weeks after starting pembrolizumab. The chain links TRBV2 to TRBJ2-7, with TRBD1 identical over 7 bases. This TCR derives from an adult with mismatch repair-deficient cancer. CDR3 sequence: CASSAIWTGSSYEQYF. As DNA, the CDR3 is TGTGCCAGCAGTGCCATATGGACAGGAAGCTCCTACGAGCAGTACTTC.